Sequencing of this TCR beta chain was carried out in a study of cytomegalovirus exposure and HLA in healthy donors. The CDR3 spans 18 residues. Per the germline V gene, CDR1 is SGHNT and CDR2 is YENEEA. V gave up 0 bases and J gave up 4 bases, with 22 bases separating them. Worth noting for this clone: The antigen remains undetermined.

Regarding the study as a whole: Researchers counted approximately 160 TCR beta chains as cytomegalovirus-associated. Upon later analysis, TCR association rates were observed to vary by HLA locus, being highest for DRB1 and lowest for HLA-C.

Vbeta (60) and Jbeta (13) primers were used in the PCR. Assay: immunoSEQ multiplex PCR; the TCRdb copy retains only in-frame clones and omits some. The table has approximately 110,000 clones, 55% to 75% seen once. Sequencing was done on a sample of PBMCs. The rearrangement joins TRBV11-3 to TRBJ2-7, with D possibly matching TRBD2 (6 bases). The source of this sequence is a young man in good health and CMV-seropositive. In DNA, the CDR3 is TGTGCCAGCAGCTTAGATCGATGGGGGGAAAACGAGTCTTACGAGCAGTACTTC. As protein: CASSLDRWGENESYEQYF.